Below are 12 T cell receptor beta chains sequenced from a single sample in a study of vaccination and CD4 T cells after COVID-19 (dated by TCRdb to 2021 to 2024). The method was PCR. TCRdb lists the instrument as Illumina iSeq 100. TCR sequencing of DNA from cultured CD4+ T cells used the Oncomine TCR Beta short-read assay at the Johns Hopkins FTIC core. Clones were called with MiXCR by TCRdb after fastp trimmed the public reads at Q25, and only in-frame beta chains were retained. All rows with the same CDR3 protein become a single entry with the most common DNA and genes. Recorded for this sample are more than 9,000 distinct CDR3 sequences; about 61% of them occurred a single time. 17% of the sample rests with the top ten. The antigens of these receptors remain unknown. In light of the paper, this sample's treatment or condition label describes: approximately nine-day PBMC culture with coronavirus spike peptide pools or control peptides (ViraFEST assay).

The sample consisted of CD4+ T cells from blood, cultured in vitro. The receptors shown here come from a human donor who had recovered from COVID-19.

The chain has TRBV7-2 and TRBJ1-1; D is uncertain. Looked up from germline, CDR1 is SGHTA and CDR2 is FQGNSA. With 5 bases removed from V and 2 bases from J, the gap between germline ends came to 6 bases. The CDR3 is made up of 12 amino acids. The CDR3: CASSPPNTEAFF. The CDR3 DNA reads TGTGCCAGCAGCCCACCCAACACTGAAGCTTTCTTT. Full variable domain (outside the CDR3, taken from reference TRBV7-2 and TRBJ1-1): GAGVSQSPSNKVTEKGKDVELRCDPISGHTALYWYRQSLGQGLEFLIYFQGNSAPDKSGLPSDRFSAERTGGSVSTLTIQRTQQEDSAVYLCASSPPNTEAFFGQGTRLTVV.

The chain carries TRBV7-2 and TRBJ2-2, with TRBD2 matching over 12 bases. The CDR3 is 18 residues long. Germline V lookup: CDR1 SGHTA, CDR2 FQGNSA. V lost 0 bases, J lost 0 bases, and 2 bases stayed unmatched. CDR3 loop: CASSLAPSGRANTGELFF. In DNA form, the CDR3 reads TGTGCCAGCAGCTTAGCGCCTAGCGGGAGGGCGAACACCGGGGAGCTGTTTTTT.

This clonotype appeared once. V gene TRBV6-5 combines with J gene TRBJ2-7; TRBD2 aligns across 7 bases. With 0 bases clipped from V and 7 bases from J, the junction kept 6 bases outside the gene matches. Germline values: CDR1 MNHEY, CDR2 SVGAGI. This CDR3 spans 14 amino acids. CDR3: CASSYSGGRGEQYF. As DNA, the CDR3 is TGTGCCAGCAGTTACTCAGGAGGGAGGGGAGAGCAGTACTTC.

This clonotype was detected only once. The rearrangement uses TRBV28 and TRBJ2-3; unclear D gene. The CDR3 contains 12 residues. Trimming took 5 bases from V and 7 from J, leaving 10 bases between them. Germline values: CDR1 MDHEN, CDR2 SYDVKM. In nucleotides, the CDR3 is TGTGCCAGCAGTCAGCAGAGGAATACGCAGTATTTT. Its protein product is CASSQQRNTQYF.

V is TRBV20-1 and J is TRBJ1-4; D may be TRBD1 (5 bases). In germline, CDR1 is DFQATT, CDR2 SNEGSKA (reference sequence). Trimming cost V 0 bases and J 10 bases, with 15 bases left between them. The CDR3 covers 14 residues. As DNA, the CDR3 is TGCAGTGCTAGAGATCCGGCAGGGAGGGGAAAACTGTTTTTT. Amino acid sequence: CSARDPAGRGKLFF.

CDR3 in amino acids: CSARAGTVNTEAFF. The CDR3 nucleotides are TGCAGTGCTAGAGCCGGGACAGTCAACACTGAAGCTTTCTTT. The chain links TRBV20-1 to TRBJ1-1; 7 bases match TRBD1. CDR3 length: 14 amino acids. The J segment lost 2 bases and the V segment lost 1 base, leaving 4 bases of the junction unmatched. CDR1 DFQATT and CDR2 SNEGSKA come from the germline V gene (reference sequence).

This chain links TRBV18 with TRBJ1-3; no clear D gene. The ends were cut back, 1 base at V and 5 bases at J, with 12 bases in the middle. Germline CDR1 and CDR2: KGHSH and LQKENI. CDR3 size: 15 residues. This chain's CDR3 is CASSPRTEPRNTIYF. The CDR3 DNA reads TGTGCCAGCTCACCACGTACCGAGCCTAGAAACACCATATATTTT.

The chain joins TRBV7-9 to TRBJ1-2, with 7 bases matching TRBD1. The CDR3 totals 17 residues. Germline assignment: CDR1 SEHNR and CDR2 FQNEAQ (reference sequence). V gave up 7 bases and J gave up 8 bases; unmatched junction bases: 22. The CDR3 coding sequence is TGTGCCAGCACTCAATCCGGGACAGTCCGAGCGGAACACGGCTACACCTTC. This encodes CASTQSGTVRAEHGYTF.

J is TRBJ1-2 and V is TRBV28; no clear D. V gave up 5 bases and J gave up 6 bases, with 16 bases separating them. The germline CDR1 and CDR2 sequences are MDHEN and SYDVKM. The CDR3 contains 14 residues. The CDR3 here is CASSTAGLGDGYTF. Written as DNA, the CDR3 is TGTGCCAGCAGTACGGCCGGACTTGGGGATGGCTACACCTTC.

J is TRBJ1-2 and V is TRBV7-2; possible D gene TRBD1, 5 bases. CDR3 length equals 15 residues. V lost 4 bases and J lost 1, with 13 bases in between. The V gene's germline CDR1 is SGHTA and CDR2 FQGNSA. Written as DNA, the CDR3 is TGTGCCAGCAGCTCCCGGGACGGATTTAACTATGGCTACACCTTC. Its translation: CASSSRDGFNYGYTF. The variable domain in full, with the rest retrieved from reference TRBV7-2 and TRBJ1-2, is GAGVSQSPSNKVTEKGKDVELRCDPISGHTALYWYRQSLGQGLEFLIYFQGNSAPDKSGLPSDRFSAERTGGSVSTLTIQRTQQEDSAVYLCASSSRDGFNYGYTFGSGTRLTVV.

J is TRBJ1-3 and V is TRBV6-5, with 8 bases fitting TRBD1. Germline trimming cut 4 bases from V and 0 bases from J; bases unmatched to any gene: 5. This CDR3 has 16 amino acids. The germline gives CDR1 MNHEY, CDR2 SVGAGI. Here the CDR3 DNA reads TGTGCCAGCAGTTGGGGGACAGGTAGCTCTGGAAACACCATATATTTT. The encoded protein is CASSWGTGSSGNTIYF.

This clonotype has more than one count but fewer than ten. V gene TRBV6-5 combines with J gene TRBJ1-5, with 7 bases fitting TRBD1. Trimming cost V 2 bases and J 7 bases; bases outside gene matches: 5. There are 14 residues in the CDR3. The germline gives CDR1 MNHEY, CDR2 SVGAGI. The CDR3 DNA is TGTGCCAGCAGTTACGTAACAGGGGAACAGCCCCAGCATTTT. This gives the protein CASSYVTGEQPQHF.